These 5 T cell receptor beta chains were all obtained from the same sample, sequenced in a study of blood T cell repertoires in COVID-19. Only in-frame clones appear in the TCRdb table, and some are missing; sequencing was by immunoSEQ multiplex PCR. Of under 200,000 clones listed, more than 75% were seen once; the top ten hold roughly 2.1%. Sequencing was performed on peripheral blood. These receptors were taken from a man aged 18 to 30 with acute or convalescent COVID-19.

The CDR3 nucleotides are TGTGCCAGCAGCCATGCGGGACTGAACACTGAAGCTTTCTTT. Protein sequence: CASSHAGLNTEAFF. This chain links TRBV3-1 (or the pseudogene TRBV3-2) with TRBJ1-1; the D gene is possibly TRBD1 (5 bases). Trimming shortened V by 3 bases and J by 0 bases, and 8 bases separated the two germline ends. Germline-derived CDR1 and CDR2 are LGHDT and YNNKEL (reference sequence). The CDR3 is made up of 14 amino acids.

The V and J genes are TRBV10-2 and TRBJ2-2; D might be TRBD1 (6 bases). Deletions cut 4 bases from V and 4 bases from J, with 16 bases between. Germline lookup yields CDR1 WSHSY and CDR2 SAAADI. The length of the CDR3 is 16 residues. The CDR3 DNA sequence: TGCGCCAGCAGTGGAGGGGGAAAGGTTGTCACCGGGGAGCTGTTTTTT. Encoded protein: CASSGGGKVVTGELFF.

This clone was recorded a few times. This chain uses TRBV6-6 with TRBJ2-2, with a tentative D call TRBD2 (5 bases). The CDR3 runs to 18 residues. Trimming removed 5 bases at V and 0 bases at J, with 19 bases between. CDR1 and CDR2 from the germline V gene are MNHNY and SVGAGI (reference sequence). CDR3 region: CASSQFGPRTSNTGELFF. CDR3 sequence (DNA): TGTGCCAGCAGTCAATTTGGGCCGAGGACTTCGAACACCGGGGAGCTGTTTTTT.

V is TRBV3-1 (or the pseudogene TRBV3-2) and J is TRBJ2-7; 7 nucleotides agree with TRBD1. This CDR3 is 15 amino acids long. Per germline, CDR1 LGHDT and CDR2 YNNKEL (reference sequence). Losses at the gene ends were 2 bases for V and 6 bases for J; bases not matched to a gene: 10. This chain's CDR3 is CASSQLTGFNLEQYF. The CDR3 nucleotides read TGTGCCAGCAGCCAATTGACAGGGTTCAATCTCGAGCAGTACTTC.

J is TRBJ2-1 and V is TRBV5-4; 9 nucleotides line up with TRBD2. The length of the CDR3 is 16 residues. V gave up 3 bases and J gave up 7 bases; unmatched junction bases: 11. In germline, CDR1 is SGHNT, CDR2 YYREEE (reference sequence). The chain's CDR3 is CASSWRGFLAGNEQFF. In DNA, the CDR3 is TGTGCCAGCAGCTGGAGGGGATTTCTAGCGGGGAATGAGCAGTTCTTC.